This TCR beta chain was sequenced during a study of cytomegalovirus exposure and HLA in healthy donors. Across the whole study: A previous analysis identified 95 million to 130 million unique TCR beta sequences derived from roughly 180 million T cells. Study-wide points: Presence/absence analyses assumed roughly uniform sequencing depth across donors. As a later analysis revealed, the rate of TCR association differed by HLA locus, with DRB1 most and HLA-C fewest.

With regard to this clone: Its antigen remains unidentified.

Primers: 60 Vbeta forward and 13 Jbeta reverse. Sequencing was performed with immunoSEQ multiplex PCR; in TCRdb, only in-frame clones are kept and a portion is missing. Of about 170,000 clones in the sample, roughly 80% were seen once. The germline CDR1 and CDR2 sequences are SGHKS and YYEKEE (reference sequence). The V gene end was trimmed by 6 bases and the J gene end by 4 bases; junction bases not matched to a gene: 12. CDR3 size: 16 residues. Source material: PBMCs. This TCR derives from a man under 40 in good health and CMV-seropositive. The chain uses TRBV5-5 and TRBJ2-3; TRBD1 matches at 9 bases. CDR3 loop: CASTFLRGQGPDTQYF. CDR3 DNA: TGTGCCAGCACCTTCCTCCGGGGACAGGGCCCAGATACGCAGTATTTT.